The present T cell receptor (beta chain) was sequenced within a study of T cell responses to AZD1222 COVID-19 vaccine. Study-level points and caveats: Nearly half of spike-specific TCRs reportedly go after variant regions that carry no mutations. The peak T cell response came first, and repertoires were sampled only after it.

The length of the CDR3 is 15 residues. The ends were cut back, 0 bases at V and 2 bases at J, with 12 bases in the middle. Germline V lookup: CDR1 SGDLS, CDR2 YYNGEE. Clones were read by immunoSEQ multiplex PCR, and TCRdb kept only the in-frame ones, dropping some. The repertoire consists of about 200,000 clones, with approximately 90% occurring once and the leading ten covering around 3.7%. Concerning this clone itself: What it recognizes is unknown.

Pooled samples include second doses given at about 4 or 12 weeks. The chain is built from TRBV9 and TRBJ2-7; D unclear. The source is an adult who received the AZD1222 COVID-19 vaccine. The sequences come from peripheral blood, collected 28 days after the second AZD1222 dose. Here the CDR3 DNA reads TGTGCCAGCAGCGTAGCGGCTCACATCGCCTACGAGCAGTACTTC. As protein: CASSVAAHIAYEQYF.